This T cell receptor (beta chain) was identified during a study of T-cell memory formation after mild COVID-19. Whole-study context: There were largely donor-specific TCR clusters.

General observations from the study: Mostly located in CM and EM were contracting CD4+ clones, with contracting CD8+ clones located in EMRA. Clonal second-wave expansions that peaked on day 37 had unconfirmed SARS-CoV-2 specificity.

From 5'RACE with constant-segment primers came TCR alpha and TCR beta cDNA libraries that carried sample barcodes and UMIs. TCRdb reanalysed the 5' RACE reads using MiXCR and keeps one entry per CDR3 protein. The top ten hold roughly 14% of the sample, which has 360,000 or so distinct CDR3 sequences, around 27% seen once. V shed 2 bases and J shed 4 bases, with 12 bases lying between them. CDR1 and CDR2 (germline): SGDLS, YYNGEE. The CDR3 contains 14 residues. On this clonotype: The antigen is unknown.

Sequencing was done on a sample of PBMCs or a T cell subset sorted from them (not recorded which). The rearrangement links TRBV9 to TRBJ1-2; TRBD1 might be the D (5 bases). This receptor was identified in an adult woman who had mild COVID-19 (a few samples of this study predate the infection). Cell type and time point are not known. CDR3 protein: CASSVRHGGYGYTF. The CDR3 nucleotides read TGTGCCAGCAGCGTCAGACATGGGGGCTATGGCTACACCTTC. Drawing the rest from reference TRBV9 and TRBJ1-2, the complete variable domain is DSGVTQTPKHLITATGQRVTLRCSPRSGDLSVYWYQQSLDQGLQFLIQYYNGEERAKGNILERFSAQQFPDLHSELNLSSLELGDSALYFCASSVRHGGYGYTFGSGTRLTVV.